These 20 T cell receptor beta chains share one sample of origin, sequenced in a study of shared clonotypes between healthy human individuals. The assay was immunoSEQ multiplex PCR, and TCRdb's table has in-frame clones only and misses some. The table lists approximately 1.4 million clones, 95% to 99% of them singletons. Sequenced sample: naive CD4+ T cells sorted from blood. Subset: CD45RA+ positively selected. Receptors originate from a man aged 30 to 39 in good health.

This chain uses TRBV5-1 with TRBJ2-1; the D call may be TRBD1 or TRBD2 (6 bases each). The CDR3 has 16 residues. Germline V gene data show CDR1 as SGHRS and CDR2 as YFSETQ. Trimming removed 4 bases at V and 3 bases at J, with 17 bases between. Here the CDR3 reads CASSVPYREDYNEQFF. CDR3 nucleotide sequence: TGCGCCAGCAGCGTCCCCTACAGGGAGGACTACAATGAGCAGTTCTTC.

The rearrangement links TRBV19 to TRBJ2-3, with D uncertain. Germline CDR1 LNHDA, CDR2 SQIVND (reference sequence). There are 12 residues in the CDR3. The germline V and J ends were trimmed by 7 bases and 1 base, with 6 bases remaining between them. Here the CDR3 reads CASNKGTDTQYF. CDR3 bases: TGTGCCAGTAACAAGGGCACAGATACGCAGTATTTT.

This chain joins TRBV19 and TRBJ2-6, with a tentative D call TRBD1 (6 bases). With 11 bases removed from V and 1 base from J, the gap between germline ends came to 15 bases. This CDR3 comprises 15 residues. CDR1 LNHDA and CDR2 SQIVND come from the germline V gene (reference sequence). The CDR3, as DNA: TGTGCCGCAGGGGTCAAGGCGTCTGGGGCCAACGTCCTGACTTTC. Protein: CAAGVKASGANVLTF.

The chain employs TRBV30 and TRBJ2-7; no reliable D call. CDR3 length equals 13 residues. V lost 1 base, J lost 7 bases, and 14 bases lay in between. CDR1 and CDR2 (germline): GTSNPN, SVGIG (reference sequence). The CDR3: CAWSAQPLREQYF. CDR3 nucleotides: TGTGCCTGGAGTGCACAGCCTTTAAGGGAGCAGTACTTC.

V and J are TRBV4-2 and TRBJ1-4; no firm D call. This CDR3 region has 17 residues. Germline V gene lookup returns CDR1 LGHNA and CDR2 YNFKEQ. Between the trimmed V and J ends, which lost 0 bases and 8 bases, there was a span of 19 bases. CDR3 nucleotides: TGTGCCAGCAGCCAAGAAGGGATAACGCGGGGAGGGGAAAAACTGTTTTTT. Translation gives CASSQEGITRGGEKLFF.

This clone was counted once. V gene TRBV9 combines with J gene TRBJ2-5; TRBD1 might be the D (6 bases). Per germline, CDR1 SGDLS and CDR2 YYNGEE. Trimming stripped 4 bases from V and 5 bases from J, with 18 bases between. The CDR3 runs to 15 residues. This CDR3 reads CASSSPSRRGETQYF. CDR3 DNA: TGTGCCAGCAGCTCCCCCAGCAGAAGGGGGGAGACCCAGTACTTC. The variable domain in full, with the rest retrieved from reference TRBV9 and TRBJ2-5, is DSGVTQTPKHLITATGQRVTLRCSPRSGDLSVYWYQQSLDQGLQFLIQYYNGEERAKGNILERFSAQQFPDLHSELNLSSLELGDSALYFCASSSPSRRGETQYFGPGTRLLVL.

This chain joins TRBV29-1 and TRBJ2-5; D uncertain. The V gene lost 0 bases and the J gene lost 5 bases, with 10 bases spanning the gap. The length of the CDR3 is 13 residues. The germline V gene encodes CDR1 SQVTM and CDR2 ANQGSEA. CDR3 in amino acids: CSVEDRGIETQYF. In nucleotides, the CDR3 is TGCAGCGTTGAAGATCGTGGAATCGAGACCCAGTACTTC.

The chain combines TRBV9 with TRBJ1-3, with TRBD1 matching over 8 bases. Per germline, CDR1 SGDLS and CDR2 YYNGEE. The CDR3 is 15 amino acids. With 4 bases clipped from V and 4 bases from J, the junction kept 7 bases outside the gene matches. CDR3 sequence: CASSPTGAGGNTIYF. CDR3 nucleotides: TGTGCCAGCAGCCCGACAGGGGCCGGAGGAAACACCATATATTTT.

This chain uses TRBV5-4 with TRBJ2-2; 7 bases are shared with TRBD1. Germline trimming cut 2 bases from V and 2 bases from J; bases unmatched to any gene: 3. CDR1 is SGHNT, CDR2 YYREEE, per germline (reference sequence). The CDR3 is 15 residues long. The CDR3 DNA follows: TGTGCCAGCAGCTTAAGGACAGGAAACACCGGGGAGCTGTTTTTT. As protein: CASSLRTGNTGELFF.

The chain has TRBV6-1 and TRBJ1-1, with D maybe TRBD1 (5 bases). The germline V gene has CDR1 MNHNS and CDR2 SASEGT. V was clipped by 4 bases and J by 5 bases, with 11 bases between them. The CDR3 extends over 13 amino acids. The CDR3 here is CASSGDGGTEAFF. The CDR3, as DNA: TGTGCCAGCAGTGGTGACGGGGGGACTGAAGCTTTCTTT.

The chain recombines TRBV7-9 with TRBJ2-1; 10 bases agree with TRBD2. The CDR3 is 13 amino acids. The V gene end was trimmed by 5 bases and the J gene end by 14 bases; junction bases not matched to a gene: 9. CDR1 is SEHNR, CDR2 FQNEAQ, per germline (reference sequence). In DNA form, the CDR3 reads TGTGCCAGCAGCGTCCGGGAACTAGCGGGAAAGTTCTTC. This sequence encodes CASSVRELAGKFF.

DNA for the CDR3: TGTGCCTGGAGTGTAGCAGGGGGCCAAGAGACCCAGTACTTC. This encodes CAWSVAGGQETQYF. V is TRBV30 and J is TRBJ2-5; 7 bases fit TRBD1. Germline V gene lookup returns CDR1 GTSNPN and CDR2 SVGIG (reference sequence). V lost 0 bases to trimming and J lost 1 base; unmatched junction nucleotides: 2. CDR3 size: 14 residues.

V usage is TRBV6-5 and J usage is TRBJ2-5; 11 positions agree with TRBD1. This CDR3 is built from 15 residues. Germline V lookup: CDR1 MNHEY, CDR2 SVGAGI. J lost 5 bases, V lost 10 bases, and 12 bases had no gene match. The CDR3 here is CATLFRTGGRETQYF. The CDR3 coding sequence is TGTGCCACCCTCTTCAGGACAGGGGGCCGGGAGACCCAGTACTTC.

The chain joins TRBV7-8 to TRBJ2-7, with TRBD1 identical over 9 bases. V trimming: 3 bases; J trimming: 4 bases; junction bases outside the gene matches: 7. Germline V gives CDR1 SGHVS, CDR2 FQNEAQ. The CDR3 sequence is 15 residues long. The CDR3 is CASSFYRDRDYEQYF. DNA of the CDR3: TGTGCCAGCAGCTTTTACCGGGACAGGGATTACGAGCAGTACTTC.

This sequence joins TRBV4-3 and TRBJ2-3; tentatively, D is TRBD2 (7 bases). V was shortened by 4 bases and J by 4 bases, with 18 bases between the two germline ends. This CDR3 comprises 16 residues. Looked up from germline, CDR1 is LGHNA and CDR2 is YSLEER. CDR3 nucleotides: TGCGCCAGCAGCCGTCTGGGAGGGGGGATCGCAGATACGCAGTATTTT. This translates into CASSRLGGGIADTQYF.

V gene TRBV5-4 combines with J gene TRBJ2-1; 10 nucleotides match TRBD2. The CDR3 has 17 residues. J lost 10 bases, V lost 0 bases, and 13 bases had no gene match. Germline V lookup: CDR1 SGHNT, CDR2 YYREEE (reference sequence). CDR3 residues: CASSLETALAGVGEQFF. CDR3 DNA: TGTGCCAGCAGCTTGGAGACGGCTCTAGCGGGAGTAGGGGAGCAGTTCTTC.

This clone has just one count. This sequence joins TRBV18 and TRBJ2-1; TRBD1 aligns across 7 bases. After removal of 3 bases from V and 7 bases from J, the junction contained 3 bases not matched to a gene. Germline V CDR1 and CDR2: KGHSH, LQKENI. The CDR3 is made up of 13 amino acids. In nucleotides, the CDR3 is TGTGCCAGCTCACCTCAGGGGGTGAATGAGCAGTTCTTC. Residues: CASSPQGVNEQFF. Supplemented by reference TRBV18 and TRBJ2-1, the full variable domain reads NAGVMQNPRHLVRRRGQEARLRCSPMKGHSHVYWYRQLPEEGLKFMVYLQKENIIDESGMPKERFSAEFPKEGPSILRIQQVVRGDSAAYFCASSPQGVNEQFFGPGTRLTVL.

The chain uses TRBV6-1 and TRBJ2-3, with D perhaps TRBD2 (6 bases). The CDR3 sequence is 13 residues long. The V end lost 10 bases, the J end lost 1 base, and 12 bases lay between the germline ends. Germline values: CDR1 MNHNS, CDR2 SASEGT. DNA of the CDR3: TGTGCCACCCGACTAGAGGGCACAGATACGCAGTATTTT. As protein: CATRLEGTDTQYF.

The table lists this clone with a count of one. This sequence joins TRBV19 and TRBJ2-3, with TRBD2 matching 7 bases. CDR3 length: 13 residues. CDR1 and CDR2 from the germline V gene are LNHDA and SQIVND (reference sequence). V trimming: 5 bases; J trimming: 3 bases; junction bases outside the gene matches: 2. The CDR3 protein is CASSERETDTQYF. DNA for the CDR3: TGTGCCAGTAGTGAGCGGGAAACAGATACGCAGTATTTT.

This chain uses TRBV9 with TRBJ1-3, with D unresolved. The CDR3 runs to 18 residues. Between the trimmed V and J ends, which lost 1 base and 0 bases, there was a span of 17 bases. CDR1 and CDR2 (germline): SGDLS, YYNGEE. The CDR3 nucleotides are TGTGCCAGCAGCGTATGGGATGGAACGGGAGTCTCTGGAAACACCATATATTTT. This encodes CASSVWDGTGVSGNTIYF.